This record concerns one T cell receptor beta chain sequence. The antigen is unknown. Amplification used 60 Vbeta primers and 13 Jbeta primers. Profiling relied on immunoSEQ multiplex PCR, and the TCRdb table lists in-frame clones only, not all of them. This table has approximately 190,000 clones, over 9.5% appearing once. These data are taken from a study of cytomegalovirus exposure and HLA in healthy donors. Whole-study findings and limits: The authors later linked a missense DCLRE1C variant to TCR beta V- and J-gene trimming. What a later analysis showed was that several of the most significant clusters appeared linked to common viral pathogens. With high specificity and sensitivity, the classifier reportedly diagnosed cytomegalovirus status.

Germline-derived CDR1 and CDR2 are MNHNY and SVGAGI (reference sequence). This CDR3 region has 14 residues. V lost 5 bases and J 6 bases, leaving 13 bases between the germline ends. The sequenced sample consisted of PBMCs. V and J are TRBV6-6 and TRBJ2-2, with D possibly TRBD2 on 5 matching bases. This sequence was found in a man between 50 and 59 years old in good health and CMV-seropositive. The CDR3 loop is CASSPQIGAGELFF. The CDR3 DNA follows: TGTGCCAGCAGTCCCCAAATCGGGGCCGGGGAGCTGTTTTTT.